The rows below give T cell receptor beta chains drawn from one sample of a study of blood T cell repertoires in COVID-19. The method was immunoSEQ multiplex PCR; TCRdb's version includes in-frame clones alone and lacks a portion of them. The sample records approximately 200,000 clones, about 83% being singletons. The sequenced material came from peripheral blood. The origin of the receptors is a man aged 60-69 years who had recovered from COVID-19. The CDR3 runs from the conserved cysteine through the conserved F or W. A D gene is named only where the DNA matches it firmly. Only some rows state a clone size, as once, few, many or a class for expanded clones.

J gene: TRBJ1-2
D gene: TRBD1
clone size: .
V gene: TRBV10-2
CDR3 protein: CASRGQGDHGYTF
CDR3 DNA: TGCGCCAGTAGAGGACAGGGGGATCATGGCTACACCTTC

J gene: TRBJ2-1
D gene: TRBD2
clone size: .
V gene: TRBV5-1
CDR3 protein: CASSSLGTSGYNEQFF
CDR3 DNA: TGCGCCAGCAGCTCACTCGGGACTAGCGGCTACAATGAGCAGTTCTTC

J gene: TRBJ1-2
D gene: .
clone size: .
V gene: TRBV6-5
CDR3 protein: CASSYSGTPFTGGYTF
CDR3 DNA: TGTGCCAGCAGTTACTCCGGGACACCCTTTACGGGAGGCTACACCTTC

J gene: TRBJ2-5
D gene: TRBD2
clone size: .
V gene: TRBV14
CDR3 protein: CASSQDRLAQETQYF
CDR3 DNA: TGTGCCAGCAGCCAAGATAGACTAGCGCAAGAGACCCAGTACTTC

J gene: TRBJ2-3
D gene: TRBD2
clone size: .
V gene: TRBV11-2
CDR3 protein: CASSPYPPGLAAPTDTQYF
CDR3 DNA: TGTGCCAGCAGTCCTTACCCCCCGGGACTAGCGGCCCCCACAGATACGCAGTATTTT

J gene: TRBJ2-7
D gene: TRBD1
clone size: .
V gene: TRBV7-2
CDR3 protein: CASSLGAGTGPSEQYF
CDR3 DNA: TGTGCCAGCAGCTTAGGCGCTGGGACAGGGCCCTCCGAGCAGTACTTC

J gene: TRBJ2-7
D gene: TRBD1
clone size: .
V gene: TRBV7-9
CDR3 protein: CASSNIGQGTEQYF
CDR3 DNA: TGTGCCAGCAGCAATATCGGACAGGGAACCGAGCAGTACTTC

J gene: TRBJ1-1
D gene: TRBD1
clone size: .
V gene: TRBV6-5
CDR3 protein: CASIYDRVNTEAFF
CDR3 DNA: TGTGCCAGCATCTACGACAGGGTGAACACTGAAGCTTTCTTT

J gene: TRBJ1-4
D gene: .
clone size: .
V gene: TRBV6-5
CDR3 protein: CASSYTSRGANEKLFF
CDR3 DNA: TGTGCCAGCAGTTATACATCGCGGGGGGCTAATGAAAAACTGTTTTTT

J gene: TRBJ2-5
D gene: .
clone size: .
V gene: TRBV9
CDR3 protein: CASSVDRVETQYF
CDR3 DNA: TGTGCCAGCAGCGTAGACCGGGTAGAGACCCAGTACTTC

J gene: TRBJ1-1
D gene: .
clone size: .
V gene: TRBV10-1
CDR3 protein: CASSEQNTEAFF
CDR3 DNA: TGCGCCAGCAGTGAGCAGAACACTGAAGCTTTCTTT

J gene: TRBJ1-1
D gene: .
clone size: medium-sized
V gene: TRBV9
CDR3 protein: CASSAMTGRNTEAFF
CDR3 DNA: TGTGCCAGCAGCGCCATGACAGGTAGGAACACTGAAGCTTTCTTT

J gene: TRBJ2-5
D gene: .
clone size: .
V gene: TRBV3-1/TRBV3-2
CDR3 protein: CASSQGRTSSRETQYF
CDR3 DNA: TGTGCCAGCAGCCAAGGCCGGACAAGTTCTCGGGAGACCCAGTACTTC

J gene: TRBJ1-1
D gene: TRBD1
clone size: .
V gene: TRBV6-5
CDR3 protein: CASRSGTGKNTEAFF
CDR3 DNA: TGTGCCAGCAGATCCGGGACAGGGAAGAACACTGAAGCTTTCTTT

J gene: TRBJ1-2
D gene: .
clone size: .
V gene: TRBV6-6
CDR3 protein: CASSYWAGGYTF
CDR3 DNA: TGTGCCAGCAGTTACTGGGCGGGTGGCTACACCTTC

J gene: TRBJ2-5
D gene: .
clone size: .
V gene: TRBV18
CDR3 protein: CASSLLEQETQYF
CDR3 DNA: TGTGCCAGCTCGCTACTAGAACAGGAGACCCAGTACTTC

J gene: TRBJ2-7
D gene: TRBD2
clone size: .
V gene: TRBV19
CDR3 protein: CASSIDPSGGLYEQYF
CDR3 DNA: TGTGCCAGTAGTATAGATCCTAGCGGGGGACTCTACGAGCAGTACTTC

J gene: TRBJ1-6
D gene: TRBD1
clone size: once
V gene: TRBV11-2
CDR3 protein: CASSFGQGPPLHF
CDR3 DNA: TGTGCCAGCAGCTTTGGACAGGGACCACCCCTCCACTTT

J gene: TRBJ2-3
D gene: .
clone size: once
V gene: TRBV5-1
CDR3 protein: CASSLAQRTDTQYF
CDR3 DNA: TGCGCCAGCAGCTTGGCCCAGCGGACAGATACGCAGTATTTT

J gene: TRBJ1-6
D gene: .
clone size: .
V gene: TRBV18
CDR3 protein: CASSPGVDSRRHNSPLHF
CDR3 DNA: TGTGCCAGCTCACCCGGGGTGGACAGCAGGAGGCACAATTCACCCCTCCACTTT

J gene: TRBJ2-7
D gene: .
clone size: .
V gene: TRBV28
CDR3 protein: CASSGLSYEQYF
CDR3 DNA: TGTGCCAGCAGCGGACTCTCCTACGAGCAGTACTTC

J gene: TRBJ1-1
D gene: .
clone size: .
V gene: TRBV30
CDR3 protein: CAWSVRFHTEAFF
CDR3 DNA: TGTGCCTGGAGTGTCCGGTTTCACACTGAAGCTTTCTTT

J gene: TRBJ1-1
D gene: .
clone size: .
V gene: TRBV28
CDR3 protein: CASRIQGNTEAFF
CDR3 DNA: TGTGCCAGCAGAATACAGGGGAACACTGAAGCTTTCTTT

J gene: TRBJ2-4
D gene: .
clone size: .
V gene: TRBV7-9
CDR3 protein: CASSLKEGSKNIQYF
CDR3 DNA: TGTGCCAGCAGCTTAAAGGAGGGGTCCAAAAACATTCAGTACTTC

J gene: TRBJ1-4
D gene: .
clone size: .
V gene: TRBV7-9
CDR3 protein: CASSDGTYNEKLFF
CDR3 DNA: TGTGCCAGCAGCGACGGGACTTATAATGAAAAACTGTTTTTT

J gene: TRBJ1-2
D gene: TRBD1
clone size: .
V gene: TRBV3-1/TRBV3-2
CDR3 protein: CASSHTGTGEGYGYTF
CDR3 DNA: TGTGCCAGCAGCCACACCGGGACAGGGGAAGGCTATGGCTACACCTTC

J gene: TRBJ2-7
D gene: .
clone size: .
V gene: TRBV18
CDR3 protein: CASSPSLGARKTYEQYF
CDR3 DNA: TGTGCCAGCTCACCAAGTCTGGGAGCTCGAAAAACCTACGAGCAGTACTTC

J gene: TRBJ1-6
D gene: TRBD1
clone size: once
V gene: TRBV6-5
CDR3 protein: CASRGQGPRAPLHF
CDR3 DNA: TGTGCCAGCAGGGGACAGGGGCCGAGAGCACCCCTCCACTTT

J gene: TRBJ1-2
D gene: TRBD1
clone size: .
V gene: TRBV28
CDR3 protein: CASSSTGGNGYTF
CDR3 DNA: TGTGCCAGCAGTTCAACAGGGGGTAATGGCTACACCTTC

J gene: TRBJ1-4
D gene: .
clone size: once
V gene: TRBV19
CDR3 protein: CASSTGTEKLFF
CDR3 DNA: TGTGCCAGTAGTACCGGGACAGAAAAACTGTTTTTT

J gene: TRBJ2-5
D gene: TRBD1
clone size: .
V gene: TRBV28
CDR3 protein: CASSPGTGGARETQYF
CDR3 DNA: TGTGCCAGCAGTCCAGGGACAGGGGGCGCGCGGGAGACCCAGTACTTC

J gene: TRBJ1-2
D gene: .
clone size: .
V gene: TRBV6-5
CDR3 protein: CASSYSPNGGYGYTF
CDR3 DNA: TGTGCCAGCAGTTACTCCCCCAACGGAGGCTATGGCTACACCTTC

J gene: TRBJ2-1
D gene: .
clone size: few
V gene: TRBV5-1
CDR3 protein: CASSPGGIYNEQFF
CDR3 DNA: TGCGCCAGCAGCCCCGGTGGTATCTACAATGAGCAGTTCTTC

J gene: TRBJ2-1
D gene: .
clone size: .
V gene: TRBV30
CDR3 protein: CAWSRGGPRNEQFF
CDR3 DNA: TGTGCCTGGAGTAGGGGGGGGCCCCGGAATGAGCAGTTCTTC

J gene: TRBJ2-2
D gene: TRBD1
clone size: .
V gene: TRBV6-2/TRBV6-3
CDR3 protein: CASSPDRAPNTGELFF
CDR3 DNA: TGTGCCAGCAGCCCTGACAGGGCCCCGAACACCGGGGAGCTGTTTTTT

J gene: TRBJ1-1
D gene: TRBD1
clone size: .
V gene: TRBV11-2
CDR3 protein: CASRSQGGNTEAFF
CDR3 DNA: TGTGCCAGCAGGTCACAGGGGGGGAACACTGAAGCTTTCTTT

J gene: TRBJ1-2
D gene: TRBD1
clone size: .
V gene: TRBV10-3
CDR3 protein: CAISDSRGGVGIAGYTF
CDR3 DNA: TGTGCCATCAGTGACTCCAGAGGGGGCGTAGGGATTGCCGGCTACACCTTC

J gene: TRBJ2-5
D gene: TRBD2
clone size: .
V gene: TRBV5-8
CDR3 protein: CASSLFAGGQETQYF
CDR3 DNA: TGTGCCAGCAGCTTGTTCGCGGGGGGGCAAGAGACCCAGTACTTC

J gene: TRBJ1-1
D gene: .
clone size: once
V gene: TRBV9
CDR3 protein: CASSPSGREEAFF
CDR3 DNA: TGTGCCAGCAGCCCCTCCGGGAGGGAGGAAGCTTTCTTT

J gene: TRBJ2-1
D gene: TRBD1
clone size: .
V gene: TRBV27
CDR3 protein: CASSLGQSGEQFF
CDR3 DNA: TGTGCCAGCAGTTTGGGACAGTCGGGGGAGCAGTTCTTC

J gene: TRBJ2-3
D gene: TRBD2
clone size: .
V gene: TRBV15
CDR3 protein: CATSRTSGKGDTQYF
CDR3 DNA: TGTGCCACCAGCAGGACTAGCGGGAAAGGAGATACGCAGTATTTT

J gene: TRBJ2-5
D gene: .
clone size: .
V gene: TRBV10-3
CDR3 protein: CAISESLGAQYF
CDR3 DNA: TGTGCCATCAGTGAGTCTCTAGGTGCCCAGTACTTC

J gene: TRBJ2-5
D gene: .
clone size: .
V gene: TRBV27
CDR3 protein: CASSSGQQETQYF
CDR3 DNA: TGTGCCAGCAGTTCGGGACAACAAGAGACCCAGTACTTC

J gene: TRBJ1-5
D gene: .
clone size: .
V gene: TRBV6-4
CDR3 protein: CASSPPDMGLGQPQHF
CDR3 DNA: TGTGCCAGCAGTCCTCCCGACATGGGGCTTGGTCAGCCCCAGCATTTT

J gene: TRBJ2-1
D gene: TRBD2
clone size: .
V gene: TRBV12-5
CDR3 protein: CASGQGTSFYNEQFF
CDR3 DNA: TGTGCTAGTGGTCAGGGGACTAGTTTCTACAATGAGCAGTTCTTC

J gene: TRBJ1-1
D gene: .
clone size: .
V gene: TRBV5-6
CDR3 protein: CASSFRGNTEAFF
CDR3 DNA: TGTGCCAGCAGCTTCAGGGGAAACACTGAAGCTTTCTTT

J gene: TRBJ2-7
D gene: TRBD1
clone size: .
V gene: TRBV18
CDR3 protein: CASSFLAGGSNFYEQYF
CDR3 DNA: TGTGCCAGCTCGTTCCTGGCAGGGGGTAGTAATTTCTACGAGCAGTACTTC

J gene: TRBJ2-1
D gene: TRBD2
clone size: .
V gene: TRBV2
CDR3 protein: CASSEATSGSVDNEQFF
CDR3 DNA: TGTGCCAGCAGTGAGGCTACTAGCGGGAGCGTCGACAATGAGCAGTTCTTC

J gene: TRBJ1-6
D gene: .
clone size: .
V gene: TRBV5-1
CDR3 protein: CASSLVQGRNSPLHF
CDR3 DNA: TGCGCCAGCAGCTTGGTCCAGGGAAGAAATTCACCCCTCCACTTT

J gene: TRBJ1-5
D gene: .
clone size: .
V gene: TRBV18
CDR3 protein: CASSHLILGYRRNQPQHF
CDR3 DNA: TGTGCCAGCTCCCACCTAATCCTTGGATACAGACGCAATCAGCCCCAGCATTTT

J gene: TRBJ1-5
D gene: .
clone size: .
V gene: TRBV7-2
CDR3 protein: CASSYGQPHQPQHF
CDR3 DNA: TGTGCCAGCAGCTATGGACAGCCCCATCAGCCCCAGCATTTT

J gene: TRBJ2-6
D gene: .
clone size: few
V gene: TRBV29-1
CDR3 protein: CSVVTTSGGANVLTF
CDR3 DNA: TGCAGCGTTGTGACAACGTCCGGTGGGGCCAACGTCCTGACTTTC

J gene: TRBJ2-2
D gene: .
clone size: .
V gene: TRBV5-4
CDR3 protein: CASTPGSRIGELFF
CDR3 DNA: TGTGCCAGCACCCCGGGTTCGAGGATCGGGGAGCTGTTTTTT

J gene: TRBJ2-7
D gene: .
clone size: .
V gene: TRBV11-2
CDR3 protein: CASSLVPARAYEQYF
CDR3 DNA: TGTGCCAGCAGCTTAGTGCCCGCGAGAGCCTACGAGCAGTACTTC

J gene: TRBJ1-4
D gene: TRBD1
clone size: .
V gene: TRBV25-1
CDR3 protein: CASSRTGPATNEKLFF
CDR3 DNA: TGTGCCAGCAGTCGGACAGGGCCCGCAACTAATGAAAAACTGTTTTTT

J gene: TRBJ2-2
D gene: .
clone size: many
V gene: TRBV5-1
CDR3 protein: CASSLASPGAGELFF
CDR3 DNA: TGCGCCAGCAGCTTGGCCTCCCCAGGGGCCGGGGAGCTGTTTTTT

J gene: TRBJ1-1
D gene: TRBD1
clone size: .
V gene: TRBV4-2
CDR3 protein: CASSHASGTGVREAFF
CDR3 DNA: TGTGCCAGCAGCCATGCTTCCGGGACAGGGGTCAGAGAAGCTTTCTTT

J gene: TRBJ1-5
D gene: .
clone size: .
V gene: TRBV6-5
CDR3 protein: CASSYSALNQPQHF
CDR3 DNA: TGTGCCAGCAGTTACTCGGCCCTTAATCAGCCCCAGCATTTT

J gene: TRBJ2-2
D gene: TRBD1
clone size: .
V gene: TRBV5-1
CDR3 protein: CASSPDRVFLDTGELFF
CDR3 DNA: TGCGCCAGCAGCCCAGACAGGGTGTTCCTGGACACCGGGGAGCTGTTTTTT